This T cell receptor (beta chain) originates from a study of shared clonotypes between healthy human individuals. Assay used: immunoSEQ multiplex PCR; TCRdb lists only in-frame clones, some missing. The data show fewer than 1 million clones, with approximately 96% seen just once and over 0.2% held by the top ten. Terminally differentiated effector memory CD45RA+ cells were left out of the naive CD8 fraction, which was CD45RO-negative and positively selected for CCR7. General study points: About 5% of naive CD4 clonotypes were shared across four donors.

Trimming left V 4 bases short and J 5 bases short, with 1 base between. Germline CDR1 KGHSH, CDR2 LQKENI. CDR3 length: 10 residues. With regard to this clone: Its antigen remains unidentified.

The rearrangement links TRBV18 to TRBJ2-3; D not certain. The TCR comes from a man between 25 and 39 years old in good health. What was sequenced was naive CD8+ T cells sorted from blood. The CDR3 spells CASSQDTQYF. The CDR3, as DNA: TGTGCCAGCTCACAAGATACGCAGTATTTT.